The 30 T cell receptor beta chains given below trace back to one sample, sequenced in a study of T-cell reconstitution after alpha-beta-depleted transplantation in children. During its preparation, the TCRbeta library received unique molecular identifiers. TCRdb itself ran the PCR reads through MiXCR, one entry per CDR3 protein. The sample includes 500,000 or so distinct CDR3 sequences, approximately 32% of them seen just once. The sample here was PBMCs from the stem cell graft donor, taken from the stem cell graft. The receptors originated from a human donor who donated a stem cell graft to a child with aplastic anemia.

J is TRBJ2-1 and V is TRBV29-1, with 8 nucleotides matching TRBD2. The CDR3 totals 14 residues. After removal of 6 bases from V and 5 bases from J, the junction contained 9 bases not matched to a gene. Germline CDR1 SQVTM, CDR2 ANQGSEA. CDR3 sequence: CSVGLVAGHNEQFF. The DNA of the CDR3 is TGCAGCGTGGGTTTGGTAGCGGGACACAATGAGCAGTTCTTC.

This clonotype was seen many times. V gene TRBV20-1 combines with J gene TRBJ2-1; D is possibly TRBD2 (5 bases). Germline V gene lookup returns CDR1 DFQATT and CDR2 SNEGSKA (reference sequence). Trimming pared 6 bases from V and 8 bases from J, leaving 20 bases between. This CDR3 is 14 amino acids long. CDR3 in amino acids: CSAKRGLDAYEQFF. The CDR3 region has the DNA TGCAGTGCCAAGCGCGGACTGGATGCTTATGAGCAGTTCTTC.

This clonotype was seen more than once but under ten times. The V gene is TRBV4-1, the J gene TRBJ1-4; no definite D call. The CDR3 runs to 16 residues. V shed 4 bases and J shed 0 bases, with 12 bases lying between them. Germline CDR1 reads MGHRA; CDR2 reads YSYEKL. The CDR3 nucleotides are TGCGCCAGCAGCCTCGACCAGGACCCAACTAATGAAAAACTGTTTTTT. As protein: CASSLDQDPTNEKLFF.

The sample holds a few counts of this clonotype. This chain links TRBV7-2 with TRBJ2-1; 7 bases line up with TRBD2. V was pared by 1 base and J by 8 bases, with 8 bases of the junction left unmatched. The V gene's germline CDR1 is SGHTA and CDR2 FQGNSA. This CDR3 contains 15 residues. CDR3 DNA sequence: TGTGCCAGCAGCTTAGGTAGGGAGGGCTTTTATGAGCAGTTCTTC. Encoded protein: CASSLGREGFYEQFF.

The genes are TRBV7-3 and TRBJ1-3; D is uncertain. The CDR3 loop spans 15 amino acids. V was pared by 8 bases and J by 0 bases, with 14 bases between. The germline CDR1 and CDR2 sequences are SGHTA and FQGTGA. The CDR3 bases are TGTGCCAGCCGAGGACGGACGAGCTCTGGAAACACCATATATTTT. The encoded protein is CASRGRTSSGNTIYF.

The rearrangement links TRBV7-8 to TRBJ1-1, with 7 bases aligning to TRBD1. Trimming took 8 bases from V and 3 from J; bases not matched to a gene: 6. From germline, CDR1 is SGHVS and CDR2 FQNEAQ. This CDR3 has 13 amino acids. In DNA, the CDR3 is TGTGCCAGCCGACCACAGGGGTACACTGAAGCTTTCTTT. This codes for CASRPQGYTEAFF.

This chain joins TRBV5-4 and TRBJ2-2; TRBD1 matches 8 bases. The V segment lost 0 bases and the J segment 1 base; nucleotides outside the gene matches: 5. This CDR3 spans 17 amino acids. Germline V lookup: CDR1 SGHNT, CDR2 YYREEE (reference sequence). The CDR3 sequence: CASSLGPGTGNTGELFF. CDR3 coding DNA: TGTGCCAGCAGCTTGGGCCCCGGGACAGGGAACACCGGGGAGCTGTTTTTT. Combining the CDR3 with reference TRBV5-4 and TRBJ2-2 gives the whole variable domain ETGVTQSPTHLIKTRGQQVTLRCSSQSGHNTVSWYQQALGQGPQFIFQYYREEENGRGNFPPRFSGLQFPNYSSELNVNALELDDSALYLCASSLGPGTGNTGELFFGEGSRLTVL.

This clonotype showed up just a few times. The chain is built from TRBV25-1 and TRBJ1-6, with D hard to call. V lost 0 bases, J lost 7 bases, and 16 bases lay in between. The CDR3 extends over 17 amino acids. Germline V CDR1 and CDR2: MGHDK, SYGVNS. CDR3 loop: CASSEYNRRKLNSPLHF. The CDR3 DNA is TGTGCCAGCAGTGAATATAATCGGAGAAAATTGAATTCACCCCTCCACTTT.

The gene calls are TRBV5-5 and TRBJ1-1; weak D call: TRBD1 (5 bases). CDR1 and CDR2 (germline): SGHKS, YYEKEE (reference sequence). The CDR3 totals 14 residues. The germline V and J ends were trimmed by 4 bases and 8 bases, with 18 bases remaining between them. CDR3 coding DNA: TGTGCCAGCAGCCCCGATGGAGTAGGGGCAGAAGCTTTCTTT. It specifies CASSPDGVGAEAFF.

This clonotype has just a few counts. The chain has TRBV28 and TRBJ2-7; 11 bases agree with TRBD2. This CDR3 contains 16 residues. CDR1 and CDR2 (germline): MDHEN, SYDVKM. V lost 7 bases to trimming and J lost 7 bases; unmatched junction nucleotides: 15. In DNA, the CDR3 is TGTGCCAGCACAAGTCCTAGCGGGAGGCCTCGGGTAGAGCAGTACTTC. It is translated as CASTSPSGRPRVEQYF.

There are a few counts of this clonotype. The V call is TRBV12-3 or TRBV12-4, the J call TRBJ1-5, with D unresolved. The CDR3 loop spans 12 amino acids. Deletions cut 7 bases from V and 2 bases from J, with 6 bases between. The CDR3 is CASTRGNQPQHF. In DNA, the CDR3 is TGTGCCAGCACCCGGGGCAATCAGCCCCAGCATTTT.

J is TRBJ2-2 and V is TRBV20-1; TRBD2 agrees at 9 bases. Germline V CDR1 and CDR2: DFQATT, SNEGSKA (reference sequence). The CDR3 covers 13 residues. V shed 6 bases, J shed 6 bases, and the junction held 5 bases outside the gene matches. CDR3 nucleotide sequence: TGCAGTGCCATTAGGACTAGCGCCGGGGAGCTGTTTTTT. It is translated as CSAIRTSAGELFF.

The sample holds a few counts of this clonotype. The chain employs TRBV7-2 and TRBJ2-7, with D possibly TRBD2 on 5 matching bases. Germline V gives CDR1 SGHTA, CDR2 FQGNSA. V gave up 4 bases and J gave up 2 bases, with 15 bases separating them. The CDR3 loop spans 15 amino acids. In DNA, the CDR3 is TGTGCCAGCAGCTCACCCGCGAGGGCTACCTACGAGCAGTACTTC. Protein sequence: CASSSPARATYEQYF.

This clonotype was detected only a few times. The V gene is TRBV6-2 or TRBV6-3, the J gene TRBJ2-5, with D unclear. The CDR3 is 14 amino acids. Trimming took 0 bases from V and 5 from J, leaving 10 bases between them. Germline CDR1 MNHEY, CDR2 SVGEGT. The CDR3 bases are TGTGCCAGCAGTTACTCGAACCCTCCGGAGACCCAGTACTTC. Encoded protein: CASSYSNPPETQYF.

This clonotype was seen more than once but under ten times. The gene calls are TRBV25-1 and TRBJ2-7; D is ambiguous. This CDR3 is built from 9 residues. CDR1 and CDR2 (germline): MGHDK, SYGVNS. In nucleotides, the CDR3 is TGTGACAGTCCTACCGAGCAGTACTTC. Translation: CDSPTEQYF.

The rearrangement uses TRBV7-8 and TRBJ1-5; D not resolved. Germline V CDR1 and CDR2: SGHVS, FQNEAQ. V was pared by 5 bases and J by 2 bases, with 16 bases between. This CDR3 spans 16 amino acids. The CDR3 nucleotides read TGTGCCAGCAGCCCCACCTCGGCCCGGCGCAATCAGCCCCAGCATTTT. Its translation: CASSPTSARRNQPQHF.

This clonotype was seen a few times. The chain carries TRBV19 and TRBJ2-7, with D unresolved. Between the trimmed V and J ends, which lost 0 bases and 2 bases, there was a span of 23 bases. In germline, CDR1 is LNHDA, CDR2 SQIVND (reference sequence). This CDR3 comprises 19 residues. CDR3 protein: CASSIDQKLPAPETYEQYV. Written as DNA, the CDR3 is TGTGCCAGTAGTATAGATCAAAAGCTCCCCGCACCAGAAACCTACGAGCAGTACGTC.

The rearrangement joins TRBV20-1 to TRBJ1-3; D remains ambiguous. Trimming removed 3 bases at V and 2 bases at J, with 8 bases between. Per the germline V gene, CDR1 is DFQATT and CDR2 is SNEGSKA (reference sequence). This CDR3 comprises 13 residues. The CDR3 protein is CSASGATGNTIYF. The CDR3 DNA reads TGCAGTGCTAGCGGTGCTACTGGAAACACCATATATTTT.

The V gene is TRBV24-1, the J gene TRBJ2-3, with a possible D match to TRBD2 (6 bases). This CDR3 spans 16 amino acids. Trimming cost V 4 bases and J 5 bases, with 18 bases left between them. The germline CDR1 and CDR2 sequences are KGHDR and SFDVKD. CDR3 protein: CATSDSRLLRGDTQYF. The DNA for the CDR3 is TGTGCCACCAGTGACTCTCGACTCCTGCGGGGAGATACGCAGTATTTT.

This chain connects TRBV6-1 to TRBJ2-2; D is possibly TRBD2 (6 bases). The CDR3 is made up of 14 amino acids. In germline, CDR1 is MNHNS, CDR2 SASEGT. V was clipped by 6 bases and J by 6 bases, with 14 bases between them. CDR3 amino acids: CASRSTGEAGELFF. The CDR3, as DNA: TGTGCCAGCAGAAGCACGGGGGAGGCCGGGGAGCTGTTTTTT.

The chain recombines TRBV29-1 with TRBJ2-1; TRBD2 aligns across 7 bases. The junction had 5 bases not matched to a gene; V was cut back by 5 bases and J by 4 bases. CDR1 is SQVTM and CDR2 is ANQGSEA in the germline V gene. The CDR3 runs 13 residues. The CDR3 loop is CSVKPSGYNEQFF. The CDR3 DNA is TGCAGCGTTAAACCTAGCGGTTACAATGAGCAGTTCTTC.

This clonotype was seen only a few times. The V and J genes are TRBV6-5 and TRBJ1-5; no definite D call. The V end lost 8 bases, the J end lost 5 bases, and 16 bases lay between the germline ends. The CDR3 length is 14 residues. Germline V lookup: CDR1 MNHEY, CDR2 SVGAGI. The CDR3 region is CASGVGEADQPQHF. In DNA, the CDR3 is TGTGCCAGCGGGGTTGGTGAGGCGGATCAGCCCCAGCATTTT.

The V and J genes are TRBV6-5 and TRBJ2-1, with D possibly TRBD2 on 5 matching bases. CDR1 is MNHEY, CDR2 SVGAGI, per germline. The CDR3 sequence is 19 residues long. Between the trimmed V and J ends, which lost 0 bases and 2 bases, there was a span of 20 bases. CDR3 loop: CASSYSIAEVRSTYNEQFF. CDR3 nucleotides: TGTGCCAGCAGTTACTCGATCGCGGAGGTGAGGTCGACCTACAATGAGCAGTTCTTC.

This clonotype was detected only a few times. The genes are TRBV4-3 and TRBJ1-3, with D unclear. V lost 5 bases and J lost 0, with 14 bases in between. CDR3 length: 16 residues. Germline V gene data show CDR1 as LGHNA and CDR2 as YSLEER. CDR3: CASSSRTASSGNTIYF. DNA of the CDR3: TGCGCCAGCAGCTCACGGACGGCTAGCTCTGGAAACACCATATATTTT.

The CDR3 here is CASSLPKGLAGEETQYF. CDR3 sequence (DNA): TGTGCCAGCAGCTTGCCCAAGGGACTAGCGGGAGAGGAGACCCAGTACTTC. The J gene is TRBJ2-5, the V gene TRBV5-5, with 14 nucleotides matching TRBD2. Germline lookup yields CDR1 SGHKS and CDR2 YYEKEE (reference sequence). V gave up 1 base and J gave up 5 bases; unmatched junction bases: 7. This CDR3 is built from 17 residues.

The gene calls are TRBV5-1 and TRBJ2-7; D is unclear. The CDR3 sequence is 12 residues long. Per germline, CDR1 SGHRS and CDR2 YFSETQ. The ends were cut back, 7 bases at V and 4 bases at J, with 12 bases in the middle. In DNA form, the CDR3 reads TGCGCCAGCGACCTGGAAACTTACGAGCAGTACGTC. Translated: CASDLETYEQYV.

The table lists this clonotype with a few counts. The V gene is TRBV20-1, the J gene TRBJ2-1; D is ambiguous. V was clipped by 3 bases and J by 4 bases, with 7 bases between them. Germline V gene sequence: CDR1 DFQATT, CDR2 SNEGSKA (reference sequence). The CDR3 sequence is 12 residues long. CDR3: CSASAQYNEQFF. In nucleotides, the CDR3 is TGCAGTGCTAGCGCACAGTACAATGAGCAGTTCTTC.

In its sample, this clonotype was seen a few times. The CDR3 loop reads CASSLPLSGELFF. For the CDR3, the DNA is TGCGCCAGCAGCTTGCCTTTATCCGGGGAGCTGTTTTTT. The chain carries TRBV5-1 and TRBJ2-2; D uncertain. CDR1 SGHRS and CDR2 YFSETQ come from the germline V gene. V lost 1 base and J lost 6, with 7 bases in between. The CDR3 extends over 13 amino acids.

This sequence joins TRBV29-1 and TRBJ2-7, with D possibly being TRBD1 (5 bases). V lost 2 bases and J 8 bases, leaving 13 bases between the germline ends. Looked up from germline, CDR1 is SQVTM and CDR2 is ANQGSEA. The CDR3 contains 12 residues. The CDR3 is CSVETPGLKQYF. The CDR3 DNA reads TGCAGCGTTGAAACCCCAGGGCTGAAGCAGTACTTC.

The J gene is TRBJ2-1, the V gene TRBV29-1; D might be TRBD2 (5 bases). Germline V CDR1 and CDR2: SQVTM, ANQGSEA. The V end was cut by 7 bases, the J end by 15 bases, with 22 bases between. The CDR3 runs to 12 residues. This chain's CDR3 is CSGKGRRAGAFF. In DNA form, the CDR3 reads TGCAGCGGCAAGGGTCGTAGGGCGGGTGCGTTCTTC.